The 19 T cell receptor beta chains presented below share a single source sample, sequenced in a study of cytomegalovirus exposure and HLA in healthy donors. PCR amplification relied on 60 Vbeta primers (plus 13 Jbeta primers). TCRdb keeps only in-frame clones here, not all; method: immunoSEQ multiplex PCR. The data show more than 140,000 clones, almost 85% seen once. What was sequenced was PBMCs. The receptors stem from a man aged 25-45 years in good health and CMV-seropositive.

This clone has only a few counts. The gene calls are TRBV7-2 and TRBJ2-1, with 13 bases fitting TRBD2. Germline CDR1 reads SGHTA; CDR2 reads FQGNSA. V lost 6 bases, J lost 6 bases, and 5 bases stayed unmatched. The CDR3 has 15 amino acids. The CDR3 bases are TGTGCCAGCAGGCTCGGGACTAGCGGGGCCAATGAGCAGTTCTTC. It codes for CASRLGTSGANEQFF. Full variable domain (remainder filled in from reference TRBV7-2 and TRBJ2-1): GAGVSQSPSNKVTEKGKDVELRCDPISGHTALYWYRQSLGQGLEFLIYFQGNSAPDKSGLPSDRFSAERTGGSVSTLTIQRTQQEDSAVYLCASRLGTSGANEQFFGPGTRLTVL.

The CDR3 region is CASSVSTGTEAFF. The CDR3 region has the DNA TGCGCCAGCAGCGTATCGACAGGCACTGAAGCTTTCTTT. The rearrangement joins TRBV5-1 to TRBJ1-1; D possibly corresponds to TRBD1 (6 bases). From germline, CDR1 is SGHRS and CDR2 YFSETQ. V lost 4 bases and J 4 bases, leaving 11 bases between the germline ends. The length of the CDR3 is 13 residues.

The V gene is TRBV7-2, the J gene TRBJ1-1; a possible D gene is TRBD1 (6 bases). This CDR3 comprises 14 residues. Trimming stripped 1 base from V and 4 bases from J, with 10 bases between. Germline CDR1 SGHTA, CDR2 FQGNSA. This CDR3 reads CASSLGGLGTEAFF. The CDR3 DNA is TGTGCCAGCAGCTTAGGGGGGCTAGGCACTGAAGCTTTCTTT.

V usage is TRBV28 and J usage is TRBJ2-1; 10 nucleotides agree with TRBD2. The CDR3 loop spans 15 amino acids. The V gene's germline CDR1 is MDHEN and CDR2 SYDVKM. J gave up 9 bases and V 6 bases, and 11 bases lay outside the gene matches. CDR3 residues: CASRMGAGGRGEQFF. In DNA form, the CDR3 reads TGTGCCAGCAGGATGGGAGCGGGGGGGCGTGGTGAGCAGTTCTTC.

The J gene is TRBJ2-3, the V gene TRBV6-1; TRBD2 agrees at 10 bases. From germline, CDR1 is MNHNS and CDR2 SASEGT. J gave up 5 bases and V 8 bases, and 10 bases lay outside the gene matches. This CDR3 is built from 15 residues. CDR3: CASGELAGDLDTQYF. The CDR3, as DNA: TGTGCCAGCGGGGAGCTAGCGGGAGATCTAGATACGCAGTATTTT.

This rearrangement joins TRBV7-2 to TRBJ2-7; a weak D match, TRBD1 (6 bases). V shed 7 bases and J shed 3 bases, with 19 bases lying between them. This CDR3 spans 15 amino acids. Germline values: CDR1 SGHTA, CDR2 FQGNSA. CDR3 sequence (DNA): TGTGCCAGCATCCTCAGACAGGTCGGGGTCTACGAGCAGTACTTC. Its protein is CASILRQVGVYEQYF.

In nucleotides, the CDR3 is TGTGCCTGGAGTGTACTTAGCTCCTACAATGAGCAGTTCTTC. This codes for CAWSVLSSYNEQFF. This sequence joins TRBV30 and TRBJ2-1; D gene ambiguous. Germline V gene sequence: CDR1 GTSNPN, CDR2 SVGIG (reference sequence). Between the trimmed V and J ends, which lost 0 bases and 0 bases, there was a span of 6 bases. The CDR3 contains 14 residues.

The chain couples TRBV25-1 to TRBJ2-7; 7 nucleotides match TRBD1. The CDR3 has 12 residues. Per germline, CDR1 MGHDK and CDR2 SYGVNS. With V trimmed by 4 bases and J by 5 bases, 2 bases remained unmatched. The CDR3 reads CASSVTGDEQYF. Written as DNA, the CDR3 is TGTGCCAGCAGTGTAACAGGGGACGAGCAGTACTTC.

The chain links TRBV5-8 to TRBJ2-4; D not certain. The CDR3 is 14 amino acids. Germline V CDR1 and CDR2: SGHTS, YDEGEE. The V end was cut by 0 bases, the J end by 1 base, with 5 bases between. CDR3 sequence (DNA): TGTGCCAGCAGCTTGGGAGTGGCCAAAAACATTCAGTACTTC. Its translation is CASSLGVAKNIQYF.

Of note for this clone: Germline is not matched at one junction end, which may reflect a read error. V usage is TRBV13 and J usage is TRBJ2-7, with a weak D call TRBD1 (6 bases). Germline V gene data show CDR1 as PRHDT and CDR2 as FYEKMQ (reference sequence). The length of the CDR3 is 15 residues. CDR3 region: CASSLGARGIHEQYF. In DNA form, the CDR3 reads TGTGCCAGCAGCCTAGGGGCCAGGGGAATCCACGAGCAGTACTTC.

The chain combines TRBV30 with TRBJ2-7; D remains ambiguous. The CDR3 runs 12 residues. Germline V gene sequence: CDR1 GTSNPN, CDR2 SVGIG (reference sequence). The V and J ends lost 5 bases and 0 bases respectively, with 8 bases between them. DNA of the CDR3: TGTGCCTGGGGAGTACTCTCCTACGAGCAGTACTTC. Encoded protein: CAWGVLSYEQYF.

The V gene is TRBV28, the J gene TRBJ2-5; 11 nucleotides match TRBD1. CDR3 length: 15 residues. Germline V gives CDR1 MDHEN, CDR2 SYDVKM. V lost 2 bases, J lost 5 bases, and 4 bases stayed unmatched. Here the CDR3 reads CASSLGQGARETQYF. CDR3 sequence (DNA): TGTGCCAGCAGTTTAGGACAGGGGGCGAGGGAGACCCAGTACTTC.

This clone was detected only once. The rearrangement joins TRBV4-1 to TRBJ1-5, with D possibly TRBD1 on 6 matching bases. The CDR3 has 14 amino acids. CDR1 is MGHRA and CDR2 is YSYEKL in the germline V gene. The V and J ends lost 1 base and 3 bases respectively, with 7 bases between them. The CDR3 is CASSQGQVNQPQHF. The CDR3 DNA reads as TGCGCCAGCAGCCAAGGACAGGTCAATCAGCCCCAGCATTTT.

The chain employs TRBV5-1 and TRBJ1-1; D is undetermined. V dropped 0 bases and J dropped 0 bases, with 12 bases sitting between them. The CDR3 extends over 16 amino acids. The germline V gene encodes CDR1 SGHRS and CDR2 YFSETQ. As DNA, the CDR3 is TGCGCCAGCAGCTTGGGCGGGTCAAGAATGAACACTGAAGCTTTCTTT. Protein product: CASSLGGSRMNTEAFF.

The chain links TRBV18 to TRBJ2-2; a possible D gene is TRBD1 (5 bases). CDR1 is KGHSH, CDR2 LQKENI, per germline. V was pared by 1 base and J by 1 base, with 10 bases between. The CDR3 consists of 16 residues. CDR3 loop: CASSPRTGQNTGELFF. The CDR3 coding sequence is TGTGCCAGCTCACCACGTACTGGACAGAACACCGGGGAGCTGTTTTTT. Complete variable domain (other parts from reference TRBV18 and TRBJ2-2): NAGVMQNPRHLVRRRGQEARLRCSPMKGHSHVYWYRQLPEEGLKFMVYLQKENIIDESGMPKERFSAEFPKEGPSILRIQQVVRGDSAAYFCASSPRTGQNTGELFFGEGSRLTVL.

CDR3 DNA sequence: TGTGCCAGCAGTGAGGCACAGGGACTAGCGGGAGAGGAGACCCAGTACTTC. Translated, it gives CASSEAQGLAGEETQYF. J is TRBJ2-5 and V is TRBV2; TRBD2 matches at 14 bases. Trimming removed 3 bases from V and 5 bases from J; junction bases left unmatched: 8. The germline V gene encodes CDR1 SNHLY and CDR2 FYNNEI. This CDR3 has 17 amino acids.

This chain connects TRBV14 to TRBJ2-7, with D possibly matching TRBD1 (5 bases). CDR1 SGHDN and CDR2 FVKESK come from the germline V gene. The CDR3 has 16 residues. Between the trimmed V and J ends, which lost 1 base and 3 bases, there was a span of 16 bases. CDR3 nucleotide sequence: TGTGCCAGCAGCCAAGGGGCAGGACAAGGTTACTACGAGCAGTACTTC. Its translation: CASSQGAGQGYYEQYF.

This chain's CDR3 is CASRLSGGPKNIQYF. CDR3 nucleotides: TGTGCCAGTAGACTAAGCGGGGGCCCCAAAAACATTCAGTACTTC. The genes are TRBV19 and TRBJ2-4; TRBD2 agrees at 8 bases. Trimming at V came to 6 bases and at J to 2 bases, leaving 6 bases not matched to a gene. The germline CDR1 and CDR2 sequences are LNHDA and SQIVND (reference sequence). This CDR3 is 15 amino acids long.

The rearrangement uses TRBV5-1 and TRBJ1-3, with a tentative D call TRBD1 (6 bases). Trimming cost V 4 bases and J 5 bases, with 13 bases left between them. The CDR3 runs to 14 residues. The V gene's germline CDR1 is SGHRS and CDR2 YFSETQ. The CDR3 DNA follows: TGCGCCAGCAGCCAAGGACAGCATCGAAACACCATATATTTT. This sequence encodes CASSQGQHRNTIYF.